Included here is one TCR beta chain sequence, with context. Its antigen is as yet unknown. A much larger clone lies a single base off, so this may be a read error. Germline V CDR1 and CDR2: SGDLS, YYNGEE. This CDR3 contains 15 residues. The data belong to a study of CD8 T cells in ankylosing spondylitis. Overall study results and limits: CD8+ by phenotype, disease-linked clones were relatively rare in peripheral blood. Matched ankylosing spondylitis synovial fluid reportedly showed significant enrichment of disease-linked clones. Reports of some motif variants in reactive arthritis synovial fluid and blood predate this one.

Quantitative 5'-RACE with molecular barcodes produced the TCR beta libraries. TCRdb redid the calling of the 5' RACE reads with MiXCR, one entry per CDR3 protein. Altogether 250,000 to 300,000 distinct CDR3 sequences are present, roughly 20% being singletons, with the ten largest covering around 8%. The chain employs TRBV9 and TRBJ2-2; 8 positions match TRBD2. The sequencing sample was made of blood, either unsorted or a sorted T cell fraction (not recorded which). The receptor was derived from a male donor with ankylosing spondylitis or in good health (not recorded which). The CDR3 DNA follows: TGTGCCAGCAGCCAAGCGGGGGCGGGGACCGTGGAGCTGTTTTTT. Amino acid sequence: CASSQAGAGTVELFF.